Listed below are T cell receptor beta chains from one sample, sequenced in a study of CD8+CD57+ T cells in acquired aplastic anemia. MiXCR was run by TCRdb on the reads, yielding one entry per CDR3 protein. In the table there are roughly 170,000 distinct CDR3 sequences, about 60% of which are singletons. Sequencing was carried out using sorted CD4+, CD8+, or CD8+CD57+ T cells (not recorded which) from PBMCs. Receptors originate from a human donor in good health. The CDR3 runs from the conserved cysteine through the conserved F or W. Each record gives: clone size, D gene, V gene, J gene, CDR3 DNA, CDR3 protein. D genes are given only for firm matches. Clone size is shown for a subset of rows, as once, few, many or a class of expanded clone.

clone_size: .
d_call: TRBD2
v_call: TRBV7-8
j_call: TRBJ2-7
cdr3_nt: TGTGCCAGCAGCCCTACTAGCGGGATCGAGCAGTACTTC
cdr3_aa: CASSPTSGIEQYF

clone_size: .
d_call: .
v_call: TRBV10-3
j_call: TRBJ2-7
cdr3_nt: TGTGCCATCAGTGAGCCTTCCCAGGGCTACGAGCAGTACTTC
cdr3_aa: CAISEPSQGYEQYF

clone_size: .
d_call: .
v_call: TRBV6-5
j_call: TRBJ2-7
cdr3_nt: TGTGCCAGCAGTTACTCGACGGGGGTGGGCGAGCAGTACTTC
cdr3_aa: CASSYSTGVGEQYF

clone_size: .
d_call: TRBD2
v_call: TRBV12-3/TRBV12-4
j_call: TRBJ2-7
cdr3_nt: TGTGCCAGCAGTCCCGAGGGACTAGCGGGGCTCCACCTCTCCTACGAGCAGTACTTC
cdr3_aa: CASSPEGLAGLHLSYEQYF

clone_size: many
d_call: .
v_call: TRBV19
j_call: TRBJ2-4
cdr3_nt: TGTGCCAGTAGTATAACCGCTAGCATAGGAAACATTCAGTACTTC
cdr3_aa: CASSITASIGNIQYF

clone_size: many
d_call: .
v_call: TRBV19
j_call: TRBJ2-1
cdr3_nt: TGTGCCAGTAGTTGGGTCGGCTCCTACAATGAGCAGTTCTTC
cdr3_aa: CASSWVGSYNEQFF

clone_size: .
d_call: TRBD1
v_call: TRBV2
j_call: TRBJ2-2
cdr3_nt: TGTGCCAGCAGGGGAGGACAGGGTAAAACGAACACCGGGGAGCTGTTTTTT
cdr3_aa: CASRGGQGKTNTGELFF

clone_size: many
d_call: TRBD2
v_call: TRBV19
j_call: TRBJ2-1
cdr3_nt: TGTGCCAGTAGTATTATAGCGGGAGACTACAATGAGCAGTTCTTC
cdr3_aa: CASSIIAGDYNEQFF

clone_size: many
d_call: TRBD1
v_call: TRBV5-5
j_call: TRBJ1-6
cdr3_nt: TGTGCCAGCAGCCGGACGGACAGGGATAATTCACCCCTCCACTTT
cdr3_aa: CASSRTDRDNSPLHF

clone_size: .
d_call: TRBD1
v_call: TRBV7-8
j_call: TRBJ2-3
cdr3_nt: TGTGCCAGCAGCTTCCCGGGACAGGGGAAAGATACGCAGTATTTT
cdr3_aa: CASSFPGQGKDTQYF

clone_size: .
d_call: .
v_call: TRBV20-1
j_call: TRBJ1-4
cdr3_nt: TGCAGTGCTAGGGGGAACGGGATTAGAGAAAAACTGTTTTTT
cdr3_aa: CSARGNGIREKLFF

clone_size: .
d_call: .
v_call: TRBV19
j_call: TRBJ1-2
cdr3_nt: TGTGCCAGTAACCTTGGACTAATTAAGGGCGCTAACTATGGCTACACCTTC
cdr3_aa: CASNLGLIKGANYGYTF

clone_size: .
d_call: .
v_call: TRBV12-3/TRBV12-4
j_call: TRBJ1-2
cdr3_nt: TGTGCCAGCAGTTTCGGACAGAACCTCTATACCTTC
cdr3_aa: CASSFGQNLYTF

clone_size: .
d_call: TRBD1
v_call: TRBV7-4
j_call: TRBJ2-1
cdr3_nt: TGTGCCAGCAGTGCGACAGGGGAGCGGTACAATGAGCAGTTCTTC
cdr3_aa: CASSATGERYNEQFF

clone_size: .
d_call: .
v_call: TRBV20-1
j_call: TRBJ2-7
cdr3_nt: TGCAGTGCTCTAAGGTCTACCAACTACGAGCAGTACTTC
cdr3_aa: CSALRSTNYEQYF

clone_size: .
d_call: .
v_call: TRBV20-1
j_call: TRBJ2-7
cdr3_nt: TGCAGTGCTAGAGACATAGCCGAAGAGCAGTACTTC
cdr3_aa: CSARDIAEEQYF

clone_size: .
d_call: .
v_call: TRBV9
j_call: TRBJ2-7
cdr3_nt: TGTGCCAGCAGCGTAGGGAGCGGGTTCCCCTACGAGCAGTACTTC
cdr3_aa: CASSVGSGFPYEQYF

clone_size: many
d_call: TRBD1
v_call: TRBV6-2/TRBV6-3
j_call: TRBJ2-7
cdr3_nt: TGTGCCAGCGGTACCCCCCAGGGGGCTTACGAGCAGTACTTC
cdr3_aa: CASGTPQGAYEQYF

clone_size: .
d_call: .
v_call: TRBV20-1
j_call: TRBJ2-5
cdr3_nt: TGCAGTGCCGCATGGCACAGTCAAGAGACCCAGTACTTC
cdr3_aa: CSAAWHSQETQYF

clone_size: few
d_call: .
v_call: TRBV11-1
j_call: TRBJ1-6
cdr3_nt: TGTGCCAGCAGCACGACGGGCGGTAATAATTCACCCCTCCACTTT
cdr3_aa: CASSTTGGNNSPLHF

clone_size: many
d_call: .
v_call: TRBV7-9
j_call: TRBJ2-7
cdr3_nt: TGTGCCAGCAGCGCTTCCTACGAGCAGTACTTC
cdr3_aa: CASSASYEQYF

clone_size: .
d_call: .
v_call: TRBV29-1
j_call: TRBJ2-1
cdr3_nt: TGCAGCGCCGAGGAGGGCCGACGGAGCTCCTACAATGAGCAGTTCTTC
cdr3_aa: CSAEEGRRSSYNEQFF

clone_size: many
d_call: TRBD1
v_call: TRBV6-1
j_call: TRBJ1-6
cdr3_nt: TGTGCCAGCAGTGAGAGGCACGGGACAGATAATTCACCCCTCCACTTT
cdr3_aa: CASSERHGTDNSPLHF

clone_size: .
d_call: TRBD2
v_call: TRBV6-1
j_call: TRBJ2-1
cdr3_nt: TGTGCCAGCAGTGAGGACCCCCGGGAGGGCGATGAGCAGTTCTTC
cdr3_aa: CASSEDPREGDEQFF

clone_size: .
d_call: .
v_call: TRBV7-9
j_call: TRBJ2-5
cdr3_nt: TGTGCCAGCAGCTTAGCACGGGGCGGTGGCACCGGGGAGACCCAGTACTTC
cdr3_aa: CASSLARGGGTGETQYF

clone_size: many
d_call: TRBD1
v_call: TRBV10-3
j_call: TRBJ1-1
cdr3_nt: TGTGCCATCAGCCGGGGACAGTACGCTGAAGCTTTCTTT
cdr3_aa: CAISRGQYAEAFF